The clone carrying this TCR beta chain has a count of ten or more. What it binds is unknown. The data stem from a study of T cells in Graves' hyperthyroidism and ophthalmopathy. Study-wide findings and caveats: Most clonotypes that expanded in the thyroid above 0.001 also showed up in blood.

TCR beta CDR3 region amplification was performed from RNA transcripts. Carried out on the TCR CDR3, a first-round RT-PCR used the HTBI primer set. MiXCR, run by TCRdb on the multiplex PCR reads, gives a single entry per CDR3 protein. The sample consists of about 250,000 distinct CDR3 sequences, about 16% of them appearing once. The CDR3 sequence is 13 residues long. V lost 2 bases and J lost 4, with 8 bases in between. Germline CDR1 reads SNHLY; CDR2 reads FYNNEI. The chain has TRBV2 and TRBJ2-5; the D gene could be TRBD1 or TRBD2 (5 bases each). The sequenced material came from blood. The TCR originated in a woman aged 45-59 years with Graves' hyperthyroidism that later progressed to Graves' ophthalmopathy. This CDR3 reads CASSETGAETQYF. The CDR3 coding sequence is TGTGCCAGCAGTGAAACCGGGGCAGAGACCCAGTACTTC.